One sample yielded the 25 T cell receptor beta chains listed below, sequenced in a study of early T cells in non-severe SARS-CoV-2 infection. TCRdb independently ran MiXCR on the 5' RACE reads; one entry per CDR3 protein. The sample consists of some 91,000 distinct CDR3 sequences, approximately 13% of them appearing once. The sample was whole blood. These receptors came from an adult who was a healthcare worker with PCR-confirmed SARS-CoV-2 infection or an uninfected control (not recorded which).

This clonotype was seen more than once but under ten times. V gene TRBV4-1 combines with J gene TRBJ2-7, with D possibly matching TRBD1 (6 bases). Germline values: CDR1 MGHRA, CDR2 YSYEKL. Trimming removed 6 bases from V and 2 bases from J, with 17 bases in between. CDR3 length: 15 amino acids. The CDR3 loop is CASREEQGSTYEQYF. In DNA, the CDR3 is TGCGCCAGCAGGGAGGAACAGGGTTCAACCTACGAGCAGTACTTC.

The J gene is TRBJ1-1, the V gene TRBV7-6; D ambiguous. The CDR3 length is 15 residues. From germline, CDR1 is SGHVS and CDR2 FNYEAQ. V lost 5 bases and J 3 bases, leaving 16 bases between the germline ends. The CDR3 protein is CASSPGSPGYTEAFF. The CDR3 DNA reads TGTGCCAGCAGCCCCGGGTCCCCAGGATACACTGAAGCTTTCTTT.

This clonotype has at least ten counts. The chain uses TRBV20-1 and TRBJ1-6; TRBD1 might be the D (5 bases). V lost 2 bases and J lost 2, with 10 bases in between. Per germline, CDR1 DFQATT and CDR2 SNEGSKA (reference sequence). This CDR3 comprises 15 residues. The DNA of the CDR3 is TGCAGTGCTAGATGGCCGGGACCCTATAATTCACCCCTCCACTTT. This encodes CSARWPGPYNSPLHF.

This clonotype was picked up a small number of times. The chain employs TRBV6-2 or TRBV6-3 and TRBJ1-5; tentatively, D is TRBD1 (5 bases). This CDR3 has 15 residues. In germline, CDR1 is MNHEY, CDR2 SVGEGT. Trimming removed 5 bases from V and 7 bases from J, with 18 bases in between. The DNA for the CDR3 is TGTGCCAGCAGTACGAATGAGGGGTTAGGGCAGCCCCAGCATTTT. Protein: CASSTNEGLGQPQHF.

The table lists this clonotype with many counts. CDR3 loop: CATSVGTAGNTIYF. The CDR3 bases are TGTGCCACCAGCGTCGGGACGGCTGGAAACACCATATATTTT. The rearrangement links TRBV15 to TRBJ1-3; perhaps TRBD1 as D (5 bases). Deletions cut 5 bases from V and 2 bases from J, with 10 bases between. This CDR3 contains 14 residues. Germline values: CDR1 LNHNV, CDR2 YYDKDF (reference sequence).

The V call is TRBV28, the J call TRBJ2-5; 7 nucleotides match TRBD1. Germline values: CDR1 MDHEN, CDR2 SYDVKM. CDR3 length equals 16 residues. After removal of 3 bases from V and 1 base from J, the junction contained 8 bases not matched to a gene. The CDR3, as DNA: TGTGCCAGCAGTTTCGGTCCAGCAGGGGGCCAAGAGACCCAGTACTTC. Translation: CASSFGPAGGQETQYF.

The CDR3 DNA reads TGTGCCAGCAGTTCCCTGCTGGATACGCAGTATTTT. This gives the protein CASSSLLDTQYF. The chain uses TRBV28 and TRBJ2-3; D is undetermined. In germline, CDR1 is MDHEN, CDR2 SYDVKM. V was cut by 4 bases and J by 6 bases, with 8 bases left in between. The CDR3 contains 12 residues.

This clonotype was found a few times. The chain links TRBV29-1 to TRBJ2-5; D call uncertain. This CDR3 region has 12 residues. Germline assignment: CDR1 SQVTM and CDR2 ANQGSEA. The V gene lost 4 bases and the J gene lost 5 bases, with 11 bases spanning the gap. CDR3 nucleotides: TGCAGCGTTGGGACCCAAGGGGAGACCCAGTACTTC. It is translated as CSVGTQGETQYF.

This clonotype was seen ten or more times. This chain links TRBV7-9 with TRBJ1-2, with D possibly TRBD1 on 6 matching bases. Deletions cut 5 bases from V and 7 bases from J, with 20 bases between. This CDR3 is built from 15 residues. Germline lookup yields CDR1 SEHNR and CDR2 FQNEAQ (reference sequence). The CDR3 loop is CASSQQGSAVSGYTF. CDR3 in DNA: TGTGCCAGCAGCCAACAGGGTAGCGCAGTTTCTGGCTACACCTTC.

J is TRBJ1-4 and V is TRBV20-1; tentatively, D is TRBD1 (6 bases). The V end lost 6 bases, the J end lost 8 bases, and 19 bases lay between the germline ends. Germline CDR1 is DFQATT and CDR2 is SNEGSKA (reference sequence). The CDR3 covers 14 residues. Here the CDR3 DNA reads TGCAGTGCCCCCAGAGGGGGGGTTTCCGAAAAACTGTTTTTT. Amino acid sequence: CSAPRGGVSEKLFF.

The rearrangement joins TRBV13 to TRBJ2-7; tentatively, D is TRBD2 (5 bases). Trimming stripped 3 bases from V and 5 bases from J, with 14 bases between. This CDR3 contains 14 residues. The germline gives CDR1 PRHDT, CDR2 FYEKMQ (reference sequence). The CDR3 region has the DNA TGTGCCAGCAGCTTCCGGACCGGAGGTCACGAGCAGTACTTC. Residues: CASSFRTGGHEQYF.

This chain connects TRBV6-1 to TRBJ2-7; 9 nucleotides align to TRBD1. V was clipped by 8 bases and J by 7 bases; unmatched bases: 9. This CDR3 is built from 13 residues. Germline assignment: CDR1 MNHNS and CDR2 SASEGT. The CDR3 nucleotides are TGTGCCAGCGTAGGACAGGGGTTGAGAGAGCAGTACTTC. Amino acids: CASVGQGLREQYF.

This clonotype was recorded many times. The rearrangement joins TRBV29-1 to TRBJ1-4; 8 bases match TRBD1. V lost 6 bases, J lost 8 bases, and 8 bases stayed unmatched. The CDR3 has 13 amino acids. Germline CDR1 and CDR2: SQVTM and ANQGSEA. In nucleotides, the CDR3 is TGCAGCGTAGGACAGGGTGGTAACGAAAAACTGTTTTTT. It specifies CSVGQGGNEKLFF.

This clonotype was recorded a few times. The V call is TRBV20-1, the J call TRBJ2-1; TRBD2 aligns across 8 bases. There are 19 residues in the CDR3. Germline CDR1 is DFQATT and CDR2 is SNEGSKA (reference sequence). The V and J ends lost 0 bases and 8 bases, in that order; junction bases with no gene match: 21. The CDR3 DNA reads TGCAGTGCTAGAGATCTTGTAGAGGGTTGGACTAGCTCTATTGATGAGCAGTTCTTC. Its translation is CSARDLVEGWTSSIDEQFF.

This clonotype occurred a few times. This chain links TRBV20-1 with TRBJ2-2; TRBD1 matches 9 bases. V trimming: 3 bases; J trimming: 5 bases; junction bases outside the gene matches: 4. This CDR3 region has 14 residues. The germline gives CDR1 DFQATT, CDR2 SNEGSKA (reference sequence). CDR3 sequence (DNA): TGCAGTGCTAGTAGACAGGGGGTGACCGGGGAGCTGTTTTTT. It yields the protein CSASRQGVTGELFF.

With respect to this clonotype: A much larger clone sits a single nucleotide away, making a read error possible. The CDR3 does not close with the conserved phenylalanine or tryptophan, likely indicating a read error. The chain links TRBV4-3 to TRBJ2-3, with a weak D call TRBD1 (6 bases). The V gene lost 8 bases and the J gene lost 4 bases, with 19 bases spanning the gap. Germline CDR1 and CDR2: LGHNA and YSLEER. The CDR3 totals 15 residues. CDR3 protein: CASAGQQGLSDTQYS. For the CDR3, the DNA is TGCGCCAGCGCCGGACAGCAGGGTTTATCAGATACGCAGTATTCT.

This clonotype has ten or more counts. V and J are TRBV2 and TRBJ1-2; TRBD1 matches 7 bases. Germline V gene data show CDR1 as SNHLY and CDR2 as FYNNEI. The V and J ends lost 6 bases and 3 bases, in that order; junction bases with no gene match: 4. The CDR3 extends over 13 amino acids. CDR3 nucleotide sequence: TGTGCCAGCAGCAGGGGGACGGACTATGGCTACACCTTC. It translates to CASSRGTDYGYTF.

The V call is TRBV5-1, the J call TRBJ1-2; a weak D match, TRBD1 (5 bases). The germline gives CDR1 SGHRS, CDR2 YFSETQ. The CDR3 length is 12 residues. The V gene lost 3 bases and the J gene lost 5 bases, with 8 bases spanning the gap. CDR3 sequence: CASSSTEYGYTF. The CDR3 nucleotides are TGCGCCAGCAGCTCGACAGAATATGGCTACACCTTC.

The genes are TRBV12-3 or TRBV12-4 and TRBJ1-5; no clear D. Trimming removed 3 bases from V and 1 base from J, with 13 bases in between. This CDR3 has 16 residues. The CDR3 region is CASSFFLVGSNQPQHF. In DNA form, the CDR3 reads TGTGCCAGCAGTTTTTTTTTGGTTGGGAGCAATCAGCCCCAGCATTTT.

This clonotype has a count of ten or more. The chain couples TRBV27 to TRBJ2-7; maybe TRBD1 (6 bases). The germline V and J ends were trimmed by 5 bases and 6 bases, with 17 bases remaining between them. Germline CDR1 is MNHEY and CDR2 is SMNVEV (reference sequence). This CDR3 is built from 14 residues. The CDR3 loop reads CASSPSSAGAEQYF. In DNA, the CDR3 is TGTGCCAGCAGTCCCTCGTCGGCAGGGGCCGAGCAGTACTTC.

The gene calls are TRBV7-6 and TRBJ2-7; 7 bases line up with TRBD1. The CDR3 is 15 residues long. Germline assignment: CDR1 SGHVS and CDR2 FNYEAQ. With 5 bases clipped from V and 4 bases from J, the junction kept 11 bases outside the gene matches. The CDR3 bases are TGTGCCAGCAGCCCCCGGACAGGACGATCGTACGAGCAGTACTTC. Its protein is CASSPRTGRSYEQYF.

The table lists this clonotype with a few counts. The chain uses TRBV27 and TRBJ1-1; no firm D call. The germline gives CDR1 MNHEY, CDR2 SMNVEV (reference sequence). V was trimmed by 2 bases and J by 4 bases, leaving 11 bases between them. The CDR3 runs to 14 residues. CDR3 in amino acids: CASSLRLLGTEAFF. CDR3 nucleotides: TGTGCCAGCAGTTTAAGGCTTCTGGGCACTGAAGCTTTCTTT.

This clonotype has a count of ten or more. The CDR3 loop is CASRPSGGAADTQYF. CDR3 in DNA: TGTGCCAGCAGGCCTAGCGGGGGGGCCGCAGATACGCAGTATTTT. The chain links TRBV12-3 or TRBV12-4 to TRBJ2-3; 12 positions agree with TRBD2. The V segment lost 6 bases and the J segment 4 bases; nucleotides outside the gene matches: 5. This CDR3 is built from 15 residues.

The chain has TRBV7-2 and TRBJ1-2; no clear D gene. Per germline, CDR1 SGHTA and CDR2 FQGNSA. Trimming pared 3 bases from V and 4 bases from J, leaving 12 bases between. CDR3 size: 14 residues. The CDR3 here is CASSFPAQIYGYTF. As DNA, the CDR3 is TGTGCCAGCAGCTTTCCTGCCCAGATCTATGGCTACACCTTC.

This clonotype has more than one count but fewer than ten. This chain uses TRBV7-9 with TRBJ2-1, with 15 nucleotides matching TRBD2. The CDR3 sequence is 17 residues long. Per the germline V gene, CDR1 is SEHNR and CDR2 is FQNEAQ (reference sequence). V gave up 5 bases and J gave up 7 bases; unmatched junction bases: 9. CDR3 sequence: CASSPGLAGGPPNEQFF. CDR3 nucleotide sequence: TGTGCCAGCAGCCCAGGACTAGCGGGGGGGCCCCCGAATGAGCAGTTCTTC.